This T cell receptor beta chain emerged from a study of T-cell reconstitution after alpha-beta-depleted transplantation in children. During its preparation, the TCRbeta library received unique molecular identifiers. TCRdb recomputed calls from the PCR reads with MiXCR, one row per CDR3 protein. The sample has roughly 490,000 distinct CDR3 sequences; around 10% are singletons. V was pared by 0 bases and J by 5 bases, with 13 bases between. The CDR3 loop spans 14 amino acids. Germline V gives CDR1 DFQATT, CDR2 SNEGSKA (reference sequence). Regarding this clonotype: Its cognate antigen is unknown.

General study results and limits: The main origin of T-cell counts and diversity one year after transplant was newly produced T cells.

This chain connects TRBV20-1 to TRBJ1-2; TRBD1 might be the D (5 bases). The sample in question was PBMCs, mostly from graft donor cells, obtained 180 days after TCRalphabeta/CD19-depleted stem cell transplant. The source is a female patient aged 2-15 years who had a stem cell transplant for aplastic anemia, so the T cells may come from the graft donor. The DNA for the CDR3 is TGCAGTGCTAGAGATTTTATTGACAGATATGGCTACACCTTC. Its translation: CSARDFIDRYGYTF.